The 25 T cell receptor beta chains below all came from one sample that was sequenced in a study of OX40 agonist ivuxolimab in advanced cancers. Clones were read by immunoSEQ multiplex PCR, and TCRdb kept only the in-frame ones, dropping some. Altogether 95,000 to 150,000 clones are present, 80% to 95% being singletons, with the ten largest covering about 0.15%. The starting material was CD4+ or CD8+ T cells sorted from blood, obtained in a trial of the OX40 agonist ivuxolimab. The receptors here all came from an adult with an advanced solid tumor such as melanoma, head and neck, liver or kidney cancer.

The CDR3 here is CASSATMEPYGYTF. The CDR3 bases are TGCGCCAGCAGCGCAACGATGGAGCCCTATGGCTACACCTTC. The chain links TRBV5-1 to TRBJ1-2; D is uncertain. The CDR3 length is 14 residues. Trimming took off 4 bases at V and 4 bases at J, with 14 bases between the two ends. Germline CDR1 SGHRS, CDR2 YFSETQ.

This rearrangement joins TRBV5-1 to TRBJ2-2, with unresolved D. The V gene lost 4 bases and the J gene lost 5 bases, with 9 bases spanning the gap. The CDR3 has 13 amino acids. CDR1 SGHRS and CDR2 YFSETQ come from the germline V gene. The CDR3 is CASSGTLTGELFF. The CDR3 coding sequence is TGCGCCAGCAGCGGAACTTTGACCGGGGAGCTGTTTTTT.

The chain carries TRBV5-1 and TRBJ2-5; possibly TRBD1 for D (5 bases). The CDR3 covers 14 residues. Germline lookup yields CDR1 SGHRS and CDR2 YFSETQ. The V and J ends lost 3 bases and 1 base respectively, with 10 bases between them. The CDR3 region is CASSSFDSQETQYF. CDR3 coding DNA: TGCGCCAGCAGCTCCTTCGACAGCCAAGAGACCCAGTACTTC.

J is TRBJ1-1 and V is TRBV27, with TRBD1 matching 7 bases. The CDR3 spans 14 residues. Germline V CDR1 and CDR2: MNHEY, SMNVEV (reference sequence). Trimming cost V 4 bases and J 6 bases; bases outside gene matches: 8. This CDR3 reads CASSSNRGIAEAFF. The CDR3 region has the DNA TGTGCCAGCAGTTCAAACAGGGGAATCGCTGAAGCTTTCTTT.

The V and J genes are TRBV18 and TRBJ2-7; no clear D. V gave up 0 bases and J gave up 3 bases, with 15 bases separating them. CDR3 length: 16 residues. From germline, CDR1 is KGHSH and CDR2 LQKENI. The CDR3 DNA follows: TGTGCCAGCTCACCACCGTCAGGCCCTGCCAACTACGAGCAGTACTTC. As protein: CASSPPSGPANYEQYF. Supplemented by reference TRBV18 and TRBJ2-7, the full variable domain reads NAGVMQNPRHLVRRRGQEARLRCSPMKGHSHVYWYRQLPEEGLKFMVYLQKENIIDESGMPKERFSAEFPKEGPSILRIQQVVRGDSAAYFCASSPPSGPANYEQYFGPGTRLTVT.

The V gene is TRBV4-1, the J gene TRBJ2-1; D not certain. CDR3 size: 16 residues. V was trimmed by 0 bases and J by 0 bases, leaving 9 bases between them. Germline V lookup: CDR1 MGHRA, CDR2 YSYEKL. CDR3 residues: CASSQEQIGSYNEQFF. In DNA form, the CDR3 reads TGCGCCAGCAGCCAAGAACAGATCGGCTCCTACAATGAGCAGTTCTTC.

Comments on this clone: An end of the junction does not agree with germline; a read error may underlie this. This rearrangement joins TRBV9 to TRBJ2-1, with 9 bases that match TRBD2. Germline-derived CDR1 and CDR2 are SGDLS and YYNGEE. The CDR3 contains 14 residues. CDR3 loop: CASENPGLAGYLLF. The CDR3 bases are TGTGCCAGCGAAAATCCGGGGCTAGCGGGGTACTTGCTCTTC.

CDR3 region: CASRMAGLADEQYF. Here the CDR3 DNA reads TGTGCCAGTAGGATGGCGGGACTAGCGGACGAGCAGTACTTC. V and J are TRBV19 and TRBJ2-7; 11 nucleotides line up with TRBD2. The CDR3 consists of 14 residues. Germline assignment: CDR1 LNHDA and CDR2 SQIVND (reference sequence). With V trimmed by 6 bases and J by 5 bases, 6 bases remained unmatched.

The chain uses TRBV19 and TRBJ2-1; possibly TRBD2 for D (6 bases). Germline V gene data show CDR1 as LNHDA and CDR2 as SQIVND (reference sequence). V lost 6 bases to trimming and J lost 8 bases, with 14 bases between them. The CDR3 is made up of 13 amino acids. CDR3 sequence (DNA): TGTGCCAGTAGGGGGCGGGGAGGCTATGAGCAGTTCTTC. It codes for CASRGRGGYEQFF.

CDR3 amino acids: CASSLFRQGSNEQFF. The CDR3 nucleotides are TGTGCCAGCAGTTTATTCCGCCAGGGGAGCAATGAGCAGTTCTTC. V usage is TRBV28 and J usage is TRBJ2-1; possible D gene TRBD1, 6 bases. This CDR3 region has 15 residues. The V and J ends lost 1 base and 6 bases respectively, with 13 bases between them. Germline assignment: CDR1 MDHEN and CDR2 SYDVKM.

The chain uses TRBV7-9 and TRBJ1-4; no clear D. Trimming removed 5 bases from V and 5 bases from J, with 9 bases in between. Germline V gene data show CDR1 as SEHNR and CDR2 as FQNEAQ (reference sequence). This CDR3 is 13 amino acids long. The CDR3 is CASSRGPNEKLFF. In DNA, the CDR3 is TGTGCCAGCAGCCGCGGTCCCAATGAAAAACTGTTTTTT.

The CDR3 nucleotides are TGTGCCAGCAGTCCGGGACACCCTCGCTCTGGAAACACCATATATTTT. Translating it yields CASSPGHPRSGNTIYF. The rearrangement links TRBV28 to TRBJ1-3; a possible D gene is TRBD1 (6 bases). CDR1 is MDHEN, CDR2 SYDVKM, per germline. Trimming took 5 bases from V and 0 from J, leaving 14 bases between them. This CDR3 spans 16 amino acids.

The chain has TRBV6-6 and TRBJ2-7; 7 bases map to TRBD1. CDR1 MNHNY and CDR2 SVGAGI come from the germline V gene (reference sequence). This CDR3 comprises 14 residues. The V and J ends lost 0 bases and 5 bases, in that order; junction bases with no gene match: 4. The chain's CDR3 is CASSYSTGYHEQYF. In DNA, the CDR3 is TGTGCCAGCAGTTACTCGACAGGGTACCACGAGCAGTACTTC.

This clone occurred once. V and J are TRBV7-9 and TRBJ2-1, with 14 bases aligning to TRBD2. CDR1 SEHNR and CDR2 FQNEAQ come from the germline V gene (reference sequence). The V and J ends lost 6 bases and 3 bases, in that order; junction bases with no gene match: 4. This CDR3 is built from 16 residues. In nucleotides, the CDR3 is TGTGCCAGCAGGTTGACTAGCGGGGGGGTCTACAATGAGCAGTTCTTC. Translation gives CASRLTSGGVYNEQFF.

This clone was detected only once. The J gene is TRBJ1-2, the V gene TRBV2; tentative D call: TRBD1 (6 bases). Trimming took 3 bases from V and 7 from J, leaving 15 bases between them. The germline V gene has CDR1 SNHLY and CDR2 FYNNEI. The CDR3 loop spans 14 amino acids. The CDR3 sequence is CASSELSRGGGYTF. In nucleotides, the CDR3 is TGTGCCAGCAGTGAGTTGTCCAGGGGTGGTGGCTACACCTTC. Supplemented by reference TRBV2 and TRBJ1-2, the full variable domain reads EPEVTQTPSHQVTQMGQEVILRCVPISNHLYFYWYRQILGQKVEFLVSFYNNEISEKSEIFDDQFSVERPDGSNFTLKIRSTKLEDSAMYFCASSELSRGGGYTFGSGTRLTVV.

The chain carries TRBV7-9 and TRBJ1-3; D unresolved. In germline, CDR1 is SEHNR, CDR2 FQNEAQ (reference sequence). Trimming left V 1 base short and J 4 bases short, with 5 bases between. The CDR3 extends over 13 amino acids. In DNA form, the CDR3 reads TGTGCCAGCAGCTTAGTTTCAGGAAACACCATATATTTT. Its translation: CASSLVSGNTIYF.

CDR3 protein: CASSHNRGGSEKLFF. The CDR3 DNA sequence: TGTGCCAGCAGCCACAACAGGGGCGGTAGTGAAAAACTGTTTTTT. The V call is TRBV7-9, the J call TRBJ1-4; 7 nucleotides line up with TRBD1. Germline V lookup: CDR1 SEHNR, CDR2 FQNEAQ (reference sequence). V was clipped by 5 bases and J by 7 bases; unmatched bases: 10. The CDR3 sequence is 15 residues long.

This clone was picked up one time. This chain joins TRBV7-2 and TRBJ1-1, with D maybe TRBD1 (5 bases). Germline lookup yields CDR1 SGHTA and CDR2 FQGNSA. This CDR3 region has 15 residues. V was shortened by 1 base and J by 0 bases, with 9 bases between the two germline ends. The chain's CDR3 is CASSLGGFMNTEAFF. CDR3 sequence (DNA): TGTGCCAGCAGCTTAGGGGGCTTCATGAACACTGAAGCTTTCTTT.

This chain uses TRBV28 with TRBJ2-3; D possibly corresponds to TRBD2 (6 bases). The CDR3 length is 14 residues. V was trimmed by 5 bases and J by 2 bases, leaving 11 bases between them. Germline V gene data show CDR1 as MDHEN and CDR2 as SYDVKM. The CDR3 DNA follows: TGTGCCAGCAGTCCCTTAGCGGACACAGATACGCAGTATTTT. Protein: CASSPLADTDTQYF. Full variable domain (missing parts from reference TRBV28 and TRBJ2-3): DVKVTQSSRYLVKRTGEKVFLECVQDMDHENMFWYRQDPGLGLRLIYFSYDVKMKEKGDIPEGYSVSREKKERFSLILESASTNQTSMYLCASSPLADTDTQYFGPGTRLTVL.

The rearrangement links TRBV4-1 to TRBJ2-4, with 7 bases lining up with TRBD1. The CDR3 loop spans 14 amino acids. V was clipped by 2 bases and J by 5 bases; unmatched bases: 3. The germline gives CDR1 MGHRA, CDR2 YSYEKL. In DNA form, the CDR3 reads TGCGCCAGCAGCCAATCCGGGACAGAAAACATTCAGTACTTC. As protein: CASSQSGTENIQYF.

This clone was seen once. The V gene is TRBV28, the J gene TRBJ2-2; D perhaps matches TRBD2 (5 bases). Germline V CDR1 and CDR2: MDHEN, SYDVKM. CDR3 length: 16 amino acids. V gave up 5 bases and J gave up 4 bases, with 17 bases separating them. CDR3 coding DNA: TGTGCCAGCAGTCCCTCGGGCGGGCGGTTCACCGGGGAGCTGTTTTTT. Protein sequence: CASSPSGGRFTGELFF.

The chain links TRBV11-1 to TRBJ2-7; no clear D. The germline CDR1 and CDR2 sequences are SGHAT and FQDESV (reference sequence). V lost 3 bases to trimming and J lost 6 bases, with 15 bases between them. CDR3 length: 14 amino acids. CDR3: CASSFRPLSGEQYF. CDR3 bases: TGTGCCAGCAGCTTCCGACCCCTCTCTGGCGAGCAGTACTTC.

This clone was picked up a small number of times. The CDR3 nucleotides read TGTGCCAGCAGCCAAGTAGGTGCAGGGCAAGCTTTCTTT. This encodes CASSQVGAGQAFF. This rearrangement joins TRBV14 to TRBJ1-1; tentative D call: TRBD1 (5 bases). Germline CDR1 is SGHDN and CDR2 is FVKESK. Between the trimmed V and J ends, which lost 1 base and 9 bases, there was a span of 12 bases. The CDR3 extends over 13 amino acids.

This chain joins TRBV5-8 and TRBJ1-5; D perhaps matches TRBD1 (5 bases). V gave up 3 bases and J gave up 2 bases, with 12 bases separating them. CDR1 is SGHTS, CDR2 YDEGEE, per germline. This CDR3 spans 15 amino acids. The CDR3 region is CASSSFVGGNQPQHF. Written as DNA, the CDR3 is TGTGCCAGCAGCTCTTTCGTAGGGGGCAATCAGCCCCAGCATTTT.

The rearrangement uses TRBV7-2 and TRBJ1-5, with 10 nucleotides matching TRBD1. CDR3 length: 18 residues. With V trimmed by 5 bases and J by 0 bases, 10 bases remained unmatched. Per germline, CDR1 SGHTA and CDR2 FQGNSA. Written as DNA, the CDR3 is TGTGCCAGCAGCCCCCGGGGACAGGGGTCGTATAGCAATCAGCCCCAGCATTTT. Translation gives CASSPRGQGSYSNQPQHF.